The rows below give T cell receptor beta chains drawn from one sample of a study of T cell changes during pregnancy in multiple sclerosis. Sequencing was performed with immunoSEQ multiplex PCR; in TCRdb, only in-frame clones are kept and a portion is missing. The profile shows tens of thousands of clones, roughly 89% of them singletons. The specimen comprised CD4+ T cells from peripheral blood mononuclear cells, sampled in the first trimester of pregnancy. The source of these receptors is a female donor with multiple sclerosis, enrolled in a pregnancy study. Both conserved end residues are part of each CDR3. The order of the fields is clone size, V gene, J gene, CDR3 length, D gene, CDR3 DNA, CDR3 protein. A D gene is named only where the DNA matches it firmly. Clone sizes are given selectively: once, few, many, or a class where the clone is expanded.

.	TRBV5-4	TRBJ1-2	15	.	TGTGCCAGCAGCTTGGGGGGGGAGGCTTTCGGTGGCTACACCTTC	CASSLGGEAFGGYTF
few	TRBV7-3	TRBJ2-1	15	TRBD2	TGTGCCAGCAGCTTTAGCGGGAGCTCCTACAATGAGCAGTTCTTC	CASSFSGSSYNEQFF
.	TRBV5-4	TRBJ2-5	13	.	TGTGCCAGCAGCCCGGACATACAAGAGACCCAGTACTTC	CASSPDIQETQYF
.	TRBV19	TRBJ2-1	14	.	TGTGCCAGTAGTATAGAGGGAGACAATGGTGAGCAGTTCTTC	CASSIEGDNGEQFF
.	TRBV28	TRBJ1-2	14	TRBD1	TGTGCCAGCAGTTCACAGGGGGCAGTCTATGGCTACACCTTC	CASSSQGAVYGYTF
.	TRBV10-3	TRBJ2-6	21	.	TGTGCCATCAGTCCTACCCTAGTACAGGGGGGGCTAGCCTCTGGGGCCAACGTCCTGACTTTC	CAISPTLVQGGLASGANVLTF
.	TRBV10-1	TRBJ2-2	17	TRBD1	TGCGCCAGCAGTGAGACTCCGGGACAGGGCCGCACCGGGGAGCTGTTTTTT	CASSETPGQGRTGELFF
once	TRBV28	TRBJ2-1	13	.	TGTGCCAGCCAGAGGGAGGAGGTCAATGAGCAGTTCTTC	CASQREEVNEQFF
.	TRBV6-5	TRBJ2-1	15	TRBD2	TGTGCCAGCAGTCTAGCGGGAGGACTCTACAATGAGCAGTTCTTC	CASSLAGGLYNEQFF
.	TRBV2	TRBJ2-3	16	.	TGTGCCAGCAGTGGGGGGGACCTTGTGGGCACAGATACGCAGTATTTT	CASSGGDLVGTDTQYF
.	TRBV10-3	TRBJ2-1	15	TRBD2	TGTGCCATCAGTGAGGTTAGCGGGAGTCGGGATGAGCAGTTCTTC	CAISEVSGSRDEQFF
.	TRBV7-2	TRBJ1-5	16	.	TGTGCCAGCAGCAAATGGACGGGAAATAGCAATCAGCCCCAGCATTTT	CASSKWTGNSNQPQHF
.	TRBV19	TRBJ2-5	13	.	TGTGCCAGTAGTAAGGGGAATGAGGAGACCCAGTACTTC	CASSKGNEETQYF
.	TRBV19	TRBJ2-6	12	.	TGTGCCAGTAGCTTTGGGGCCAACGTCCTGACTTTC	CASSFGANVLTF
.	TRBV11-2	TRBJ2-7	16	TRBD1	TGTGCCAGCAGCTTAATTTCGGGACAGGGGGCCTACGAGCAGTACTTC	CASSLISGQGAYEQYF
.	TRBV10-2	TRBJ2-7	15	TRBD1	TGCGCCAGCAGTGAGTCAAACAGGGGGACCTACGAGCAGTACTTC	CASSESNRGTYEQYF
.	TRBV19	TRBJ1-5	12	TRBD1	TGTGCCATCTCGGACAGGGATCAGCCCCAGCATTTT	CAISDRDQPQHF
.	TRBV7-9	TRBJ1-1	10	.	TGTGCCAGCAGCCGATCGGTTGCTTTCTTT	CASSRSVAFF
.	TRBV29-1	TRBJ2-2	15	TRBD1	TGCAGCGTTGGGCAACCGGGACAGGTGACCGGGGAGCTGTTTTTT	CSVGQPGQVTGELFF
.	TRBV11-2	TRBJ2-7	12	.	TGTGCCAGCAGCAGCGGTCCCTCCGAGCAGTACTTC	CASSSGPSEQYF
.	TRBV2	TRBJ2-7	14	TRBD2	TGTGCCAGCACACGGGGACTAGCGGGAGTCGAGCAGTACTTC	CASTRGLAGVEQYF
.	TRBV5-1	TRBJ2-7	15	TRBD2	TGCGCCAGCAGCTTGAAGTCAGCGGGAGTGAACGAGCAGTACTTC	CASSLKSAGVNEQYF
.	TRBV28	TRBJ1-1	14	TRBD1	TGTGCCAGCAGACCCGGACAGGTCAACACTGAAGCTTTCTTT	CASRPGQVNTEAFF
.	TRBV9	TRBJ1-2	14	TRBD1	TGTGCCAGCAGCGTAGACGGACAGGGTGCTAGCTACACCTTC	CASSVDGQGASYTF
.	TRBV5-1	TRBJ1-1	13	TRBD1	TGCGCCAGCAGCCCCGCGGACAGGGGTGAAGCTTTCTTT	CASSPADRGEAFF
.	TRBV4-1	TRBJ2-3	18	TRBD2	TGCGCCAGCAGCCAAGATGGGTTAGCGGGGGGTGCGGCAGATACGCAGTATTTT	CASSQDGLAGGAADTQYF
.	TRBV5-6	TRBJ1-2	15	TRBD1	TGTGCCAGCAGCGGCGGACAGGGGGCCGGCTATGGCTACACCTTC	CASSGGQGAGYGYTF
few	TRBV2	TRBJ1-1	14	.	TGTGCCAGCAGACTCTCCCCGGGGTCTACTGAAGCTTTCTTT	CASRLSPGSTEAFF
.	TRBV30	TRBJ2-2	15	TRBD2	TGTGCCTGGAGTGTACGAGCGGGAGCCCCCGGGGAGCTGTTTTTT	CAWSVRAGAPGELFF
.	TRBV2	TRBJ2-3	19	.	TGTGCCAGCAAGTTTGGGGGCCGGGCGGGCGCAGGGAGCACAGATACGCAGTATTTT	CASKFGGRAGAGSTDTQYF
.	TRBV9	TRBJ2-3	16	TRBD2	TGTGCCAGCAGCTCACGGGAGGGGGAGGGGGCAGATACGCAGTATTTT	CASSSREGEGADTQYF
.	TRBV7-2	TRBJ2-1	15	TRBD2	TGTGCCAGCAGCCCGACTAGCAATAAATGGGGTGAGCAGTTCTTC	CASSPTSNKWGEQFF
.	TRBV4-2	TRBJ2-1	16	.	TGTGCCAGCAGCCAATCGCCGGGACTCGGACACAATGAGCAGTTCTTC	CASSQSPGLGHNEQFF
few	TRBV15	TRBJ1-1	16	.	TGTGCCACCAGCAGAGGGTGGGGGGTAGTGAACACTGAAGCTTTCTTT	CATSRGWGVVNTEAFF
.	TRBV6-1	TRBJ1-1	15	TRBD1	TGTGCCAGCAGACTACAGACAGGGGGTGACACTGAAGCTTTCTTT	CASRLQTGGDTEAFF
.	TRBV30	TRBJ2-3	14	TRBD2	TGTGCCTGGCGGACTAGCGGTAGCACAGATACGCAGTATTTT	CAWRTSGSTDTQYF
.	TRBV9	TRBJ1-3	16	.	TGTGCCAGCAGCGCCCAAATACAGGTTACTGGAAACACCATATATTTT	CASSAQIQVTGNTIYF
.	TRBV4-1	TRBJ2-7	15	.	TGCGCCAGCAGCCAAGATAGGGCGGGACTCTACGAGCAGTACTTC	CASSQDRAGLYEQYF
.	TRBV18	TRBJ1-2	13	TRBD1	TGTGCCAGCTCGGAGGGACAGCTCTATGGCTACACCTTC	CASSEGQLYGYTF
.	TRBV19	TRBJ1-1	14	TRBD1	TGTGCCAGTACCCCACAGGGGGATACGACTGAAGCTTTCTTT	CASTPQGDTTEAFF
.	TRBV9	TRBJ2-1	15	TRBD1	TGTGCCAGCAGCGTTTTGGGGACAGCGTACAATGAGCAGTTCTTC	CASSVLGTAYNEQFF
.	TRBV6-5	TRBJ2-7	15	TRBD2	TGTGCCAGCAGTTACTCGACTAGCGGCCCCTACGAGCAGTACTTC	CASSYSTSGPYEQYF
.	TRBV5-6	TRBJ2-3	15	TRBD2	TGTGCCAGCAGCTCAAAGCGGGAGGTCACAGATACGCAGTATTTT	CASSSKREVTDTQYF
.	TRBV5-6	TRBJ2-7	14	TRBD2	TGTGCCAGCAGCTACGGACTAGCCCCTTACGAGCAGTACTTC	CASSYGLAPYEQYF
.	TRBV28	TRBJ1-2	14	.	TGTGCCAGCAGTTCGGAGCAGGGGAACTATGGCTACACCTTC	CASSSEQGNYGYTF
.	TRBV10-3	TRBJ2-6	19	.	TGTGCCATCAGTGAGTCGTCATATGTCCTTAGCTCTGGGGCCAACGTCCTGACTTTC	CAISESSYVLSSGANVLTF
.	TRBV7-8	TRBJ2-3	17	TRBD2	TGTGCCAGCACCCCACCGGGACTAGCGTCGCCCACAGATACGCAGTATTTT	CASTPPGLASPTDTQYF
.	TRBV30	TRBJ2-7	13	TRBD1	TGTGCCTGGACCGGGACAGGGACCAACGAGCAGTACTTC	CAWTGTGTNEQYF
.	TRBV6-5	TRBJ1-5	15	.	TGTGCCAGCATCAAAAGGACAGCAAGCAATCAGCCCCAGCATTTT	CASIKRTASNQPQHF
.	TRBV11-1	TRBJ2-3	14	.	TGTGCCAGCAGCTTGGGGGGAGCACAAGATACGCAGTATTTT	CASSLGGAQDTQYF
.	TRBV7-2	TRBJ2-4	14	TRBD1	TGTGCCAGCAGCTCGGGGACAGGGGCGAACATTCAGTACTTC	CASSSGTGANIQYF
.	TRBV7-3	TRBJ1-1	13	.	TGTGCCAGCAGCCAGTTCCGGGACACTGAAGCTTTCTTT	CASSQFRDTEAFF
.	TRBV19	TRBJ2-7	15	TRBD2	TGTGCCAGTAGTCCAGGGGGACTAGCTTCGGCCGGGCAGTACTTC	CASSPGGLASAGQYF
.	TRBV28	TRBJ2-1	16	.	TGTGCCAGCAGTCCAACGACCCTCTACAGATACAATGAGCAGTTCTTC	CASSPTTLYRYNEQFF
.	TRBV9	TRBJ1-2	15	.	TGTGCCAGCAGCCAGACGGAGTCCTCTATCTATGGCTACACCTTC	CASSQTESSIYGYTF
.	TRBV2	TRBJ2-1	16	TRBD2	TGTGCCAGTACTTCCGGGACTAGCGGGAGTTGGGATGAGCAGTTCTTC	CASTSGTSGSWDEQFF
.	TRBV5-1	TRBJ1-5	15	.	TGCGCCAGCAGCCCGGAGGCAGGCATTAATCAGCCCCAGCATTTT	CASSPEAGINQPQHF
.	TRBV6-5	TRBJ1-2	10	.	TGTGCCAGCAGGCGATATGGCTACACCTTC	CASRRYGYTF
.	TRBV6-1	TRBJ2-2	13	.	TGTGCCAGCAGTGATTGGACTGGCGGGGAGCTGTTTTTT	CASSDWTGGELFF